Listed here is a single TCR beta chain. This receptor's antigen is unknown. No much larger clone is present one base from it, and per-base qualities are unavailable. The source of the sample is a study of blood T cells in healthy people across ages (dated by TCRdb to the mid-2010s). Regarding the study in general: In model experiments, roughly one uniquely barcoded TCR beta cDNA molecule per two T cells was captured by template switching. Donors were grouped into four age groups: young (average 16 years), middle-aged (around 39), aged (about 60) and long-lived (around 82). To track age-related changes in TCR beta repertoire diversity, the study relied on deep sequencing normalized with unique cDNA molecular identifiers. To avoid experimental bias, donors of different ages were distributed randomly across sequencing lanes. For two donors (one aged 18 to 30 and one aged 80 or older), the study analyzed two additional independent replicas of 1 million unique cDNA reads from the same blood draw.

The library relied on 5' RACE. Sequenced using an Illumina HiSeq 2500. A second PCR of roughly 7 to 12 cycles was performed with a sample-barcoded 5' primer and a J-beta primer mix. Each TCR beta cDNA molecule received a unique molecular identifier from a template-switch 5' adaptor carrying 12 random nucleotides. Each sample yielded at least 3 million CDR3-containing paired-end reads. First-strand cDNA synthesis was performed from all RNA using the Mint cDNA synthesis kit, with priming by a TRBC-specific oligonucleotide. Following uracil-DNA glycosylase treatment, a first 18-cycle PCR with universal primers M1SS and BC2_uni_R was performed on all cDNA. The original pipeline was this. For normalization, 1 million high-quality reads, each with a distinct molecular identifier, were randomly selected from each sample. Instead of being binned into consensus sequences, reads that shared molecular identifiers were thrown out. MiTCR, run with a Q25 quality threshold and the strictest error-elimination algorithm, handled CDR3 identification, clonotype clustering and error correction. A nonparametric unseen species model with Euler transformation was used to estimate a lower bound on total TCR beta diversity. TCRdb reran the public reads through fastp at Q25 and MiXCR, keeping productive beta chains. Entries are consolidated by CDR3 protein sequence, retaining the most common genes and DNA. It is TCRdb's table, rather than the study itself, that gives the V and J calls and clone size. This sample holds over 600,000 distinct CDR3 sequences; about 45% were observed only once. Roughly 20% of the sample lies in the top ten.

The donors were about 40 Caucasian individuals from Russia, aged roughly 6 to 100 years, who were systemically healthy. Roughly 10 milliliters of peripheral blood were drawn from each donor into EDTA-treated Vacutainer tubes. Ficoll-Paque density-gradient centrifugation was used to isolate PBMCs, with at least 6 million per sample. Trizol reagent was used to extract total RNA from the PBMCs, yielding at least 5.5 micrograms per sample. For every donor, flow cytometry on a PBMC aliquot measured the percentage of naive CD45RAhigh/CD27high T cells. Study-wide findings and limitations: Observed TCR beta diversity per million T cells fell roughly linearly with age, and a significant reduction was already apparent by age around 39. The percentage of naive T cells measured by flow cytometry correlated strongly with observed TCR beta diversity. Conclusive comparison of naive and antigen-experienced compartments was prevented by the profiling of bulk unsorted PBMCs. Compared with the aged group, the long-lived group had more naive CD4+ T cells, fewer expanded clones and increased TCR diversity, suggesting age selection. The CMV infection status of donors was not known, potentially confounding age-related changes in expanded clonotypes. Estimates of total diversity based on one million sequenced T cells were regarded as lower bounds and as underestimates.

Trimming leaves V shorter by 2 bases and J shorter by 10 bases, with the junction holding 6 bases beyond the gene matches. The CDR3, cysteine through phenylalanine, is 15 amino acids long. The sequence is cut down to CDR3 DNA, 45 bases in frame from base 1. According to the germline V gene, CDR1 reads SGHDT and CDR2 reads YYEEEE. Sequenced input: blood. The chain is made from TRBV5-6 and TRBJ2-1, with 13 middle bases fitting TRBD2. The sequence derives from a man older than 75 in good health. The sequence in DNA is TGTGCCAGCAGCTTAGGACTAGCGGGGGCTAGAGAGCAGTTCTTC. Its protein product is CASSLGLAGAREQFF. Beyond the CDR3, the reference TRBV5-6 and TRBJ2-1 genes provide the residues; the full variable domain reads: DAGVTQSPTHLIKTRGQQVTLRCSPKSGHDTVSWYQQALGQGPQFIFQYYEEEERQRGNFPDRFSGHQFPNYSSELNVNALLLGDSALYLCASSLGLAGAREQFFGPGTRLTVL.